This T cell receptor (beta chain) came from a study of cytomegalovirus exposure and HLA in healthy donors. Healthy individuals who donated bone marrow served as the donors. The V gene's germline CDR1 is MNHNS and CDR2 SASEGT. V lost 3 bases to trimming and J lost 4 bases; unmatched junction nucleotides: 1. This CDR3 has 14 residues. PCR amplification relied on 60 Vbeta primers (plus 13 Jbeta primers). Produced via immunoSEQ multiplex PCR; TCRdb's table is partial and in-frame only. The table records about 140,000 clones, around three quarters of them present only once. Note on this clone: No antigen is known for it.

Overall study results and limits: Association of 16,951 TCR beta sequences with HLA alleles was found at 0.05 false discovery rate in a later analysis. It was reportedly the case that the classifier diagnosed cytomegalovirus status with high specificity and sensitivity.

The clonotype comes from a man aged 35-49 years in good health and CMV-seropositive. This rearrangement joins TRBV6-1 to TRBJ1-4, with 8 bases identical to TRBD1. The sample consisted of PBMCs. CDR3 nucleotide sequence: TGTGCCAGCAGTGAGGACAGGGTTAATGAAAAACTGTTTTTT. Protein sequence: CASSEDRVNEKLFF.